These T cell receptor beta chains were read from a single sample in a study of neurological immune-mediated disorders. TCRdb redid the calling of the 5' RACE reads with MiXCR, one entry per CDR3 protein. The sample contains 60,000 to 70,000 distinct CDR3 sequences, around 5.1% of which appear only once. Sequenced: PBMCs. Receptor source: a human donor with multiple sclerosis. The donor label of this sample is uncertain. The CDR3 runs from the conserved cysteine through the conserved F or W. D genes are given only for firm matches. The size entry is marked missing in some rows and otherwise reads once, few, many or a size class.

V gene	D gene	J gene	CDR3 length	clone size	CDR3 protein	CDR3 DNA
TRBV6-5	.	TRBJ1-4	15	many	CASSYDEATNEKLFF	TGTGCCAGCAGTTACGATGAGGCAACTAATGAAAAACTGTTTTTT
TRBV5-1	.	TRBJ1-1	13	many	CASSLELGTEAFF	TGCGCCAGCAGCTTGGAGCTAGGCACTGAAGCTTTCTTT
TRBV10-2	.	TRBJ2-2	15	many	CASFQGRANTGELFF	TGCGCCAGCTTTCAGGGACGGGCGAACACCGGGGAGCTGTTTTTT
TRBV12-3/TRBV12-4	TRBD2	TRBJ2-1	17	many	CASSFPQAGGTYNEQFF	TGTGCCAGCAGTTTCCCTCAGGCGGGGGGTACCTACAATGAGCAGTTCTTC
TRBV6-5	.	TRBJ2-2	12	many	CASRTGTGELFF	TGTGCCAGCAGGACCGGGACAGGGGAGCTGTTTTTT
TRBV9	.	TRBJ1-1	13	many	CASSTRGWGRAFF	TGTGCCAGCAGTACAAGGGGTTGGGGCAGGGCTTTCTTT
TRBV5-1	.	TRBJ1-2	15	many	CASSRDQDRFYGYTF	TGCGCCAGCAGCCGCGACCAGGACAGATTCTATGGCTACACCTTC
TRBV29-1	.	TRBJ1-2	12	.	CSVEQPTYGYTF	TGCAGCGTTGAACAGCCTACATATGGCTACACCTTC
TRBV20-1	TRBD2	TRBJ2-3	15	many	CSAMVLAGVTDTQYF	TGCAGTGCTATGGTACTAGCGGGGGTCACAGATACGCAGTATTTT
TRBV5-1	.	TRBJ1-1	15	.	CASSGIEGSATEAFF	TGCGCCAGCAGCGGGATAGAGGGTTCGGCCACTGAAGCTTTCTTT
TRBV20-1	TRBD2	TRBJ2-3	16	many	CSARDGTSGAPDTQYF	TGCAGTGCTAGAGACGGGACTAGCGGGGCCCCAGATACGCAGTATTTT
TRBV3-1	TRBD2	TRBJ2-3	17	many	CASSQEVSGAFTDTQYF	TGTGCCAGCAGCCAAGAGGTTAGCGGGGCCTTCACAGATACGCAGTATTTT
TRBV7-8	TRBD1	TRBJ2-3	16	many	CASSVGQLLGTDTQYF	TGTGCCAGCAGCGTGGGACAGCTTCTGGGCACAGATACGCAGTATTTT
TRBV4-1	.	TRBJ2-7	14	many	CASSERSASGEQYF	TGCGCCAGCAGCGAAAGGAGCGCCTCAGGCGAGCAGTACTTC